Listed here are 21 T cell receptor beta chains from one sample, sequenced in a study of blood T cell repertoires in COVID-19. Here immunoSEQ multiplex PCR was the method, and the copy in TCRdb shows in-frame clones only, minus some. The table shows some 350,000 clones, with about nine tenths occurring only once. Specimen: peripheral blood. All receptors come from a woman aged 45-65 years with COVID-19, enrolled during active disease.

The genes are TRBV11-3 and TRBJ2-7; D gene ambiguous. The CDR3 loop spans 13 amino acids. Germline V gene lookup returns CDR1 SGHNT and CDR2 YENEEA. Trimming pared 5 bases from V and 2 bases from J, leaving 10 bases between. In DNA form, the CDR3 reads TGTGCCAGCAGCGAACAGACCACCTACGAGCAGTACTTC. It is translated as CASSEQTTYEQYF.

The V gene is TRBV5-1, the J gene TRBJ1-2; TRBD1 agrees at 9 bases. CDR3 length: 16 amino acids. Unmatched junction bases numbered 7, after V lost 4 bases and J lost 0 bases. Germline-derived CDR1 and CDR2 are SGHRS and YFSETQ. The CDR3 is CASSRGTGSTNYGYTF. The CDR3, as DNA: TGCGCCAGCAGCCGGGGGACAGGGTCTACTAACTATGGCTACACCTTC.

The chain uses TRBV27 and TRBJ2-3; TRBD2 is a possible D gene (5 bases). Germline lookup yields CDR1 MNHEY and CDR2 SMNVEV (reference sequence). Trimming pared 2 bases from V and 6 bases from J, leaving 15 bases between. The CDR3 extends over 15 amino acids. CDR3 amino acids: CASSLSGVLEDTQYF. The CDR3 coding sequence is TGTGCCAGCAGTTTAAGCGGTGTCCTCGAGGATACGCAGTATTTT.

V and J are TRBV6-5 and TRBJ1-5; a possible D gene is TRBD1 (5 bases). The V end lost 8 bases, the J end lost 0 bases, and 14 bases lay between the germline ends. The CDR3 covers 15 residues. CDR1 and CDR2 from the germline V gene are MNHEY and SVGAGI. The CDR3 DNA sequence: TGTGCCAGCGTGGGGGGGACGTATAGCAATCAGCCCCAGCATTTT. Protein sequence: CASVGGTYSNQPQHF.

The chain combines TRBV11-3 with TRBJ1-5; 7 bases are shared with TRBD1. CDR3 length equals 16 residues. The V segment lost 5 bases and the J segment 4 bases; nucleotides outside the gene matches: 11. Germline V gene data show CDR1 as SGHNT and CDR2 as YENEEA. The CDR3: CASSPLDRVSNQPQHF. Here the CDR3 DNA reads TGTGCCAGCAGCCCGCTTGACAGGGTAAGTAATCAGCCCCAGCATTTT.

The chain carries TRBV7-8 and TRBJ2-3, with 7 nucleotides matching TRBD2. There are 13 residues in the CDR3. Germline V gene lookup returns CDR1 SGHVS and CDR2 FQNEAQ. Losses at the gene ends were 4 bases for V and 6 bases for J; bases not matched to a gene: 4. CDR3: CASSWAGGDTQYF. In DNA, the CDR3 is TGTGCCAGCAGCTGGGCCGGGGGGGATACGCAGTATTTT.

The V and J genes are TRBV5-1 and TRBJ2-7; 11 bases are a match to TRBD1. The trim removed 4 bases at V and 3 bases at J, leaving 3 bases unmatched. CDR3 length: 14 residues. Per the germline V gene, CDR1 is SGHRS and CDR2 is YFSETQ. CDR3 residues: CASSPGTGGYEQYF. The CDR3 DNA sequence: TGCGCCAGCAGCCCCGGGACAGGGGGCTACGAGCAGTACTTC.

The chain recombines TRBV27 with TRBJ1-6; D possibly corresponds to TRBD1 (5 bases). The germline CDR1 and CDR2 sequences are MNHEY and SMNVEV (reference sequence). The germline V and J ends were trimmed by 8 bases and 8 bases, with 13 bases remaining between them. CDR3 length: 13 residues. The CDR3 is CASAGRPDSPLHF. The CDR3 DNA reads as TGTGCCAGCGCGGGACGTCCGGATTCACCCCTCCACTTT.

The V and J genes are TRBV5-1 and TRBJ1-1; a possible D gene is TRBD1 (6 bases). The germline gives CDR1 SGHRS, CDR2 YFSETQ. V was clipped by 0 bases and J by 0 bases, with 12 bases between them. This CDR3 region has 16 residues. The CDR3 bases are TGCGCCAGCAGCTTGGATTTGGGGGCCCTGAACACTGAAGCTTTCTTT. Amino acids: CASSLDLGALNTEAFF.

The count of this clone is one. The chain uses TRBV5-1 and TRBJ2-1; D is perhaps TRBD2 (6 bases). V gave up 4 bases and J gave up 1 base, with 15 bases separating them. The CDR3 is 16 residues long. Germline CDR1 is SGHRS and CDR2 is YFSETQ. CDR3 nucleotide sequence: TGCGCCAGCAGCCCGGCAAGCGGGCCTTCCTACAATGAGCAGTTCTTC. It specifies CASSPASGPSYNEQFF.

CDR3 DNA sequence: TGTGCCACCAGCAGTCGGACAGGGGTGCAAGGCTACACCTTC. Translation: CATSSRTGVQGYTF. This chain links TRBV15 with TRBJ1-2; 9 bases are shared with TRBD1. The CDR3 extends over 14 amino acids. The germline V gene encodes CDR1 LNHNV and CDR2 YYDKDF (reference sequence). V lost 3 bases, J lost 8 bases, and 7 bases stayed unmatched.

This clone was observed many times. The rearrangement uses TRBV10-1 and TRBJ2-1, with 7 nucleotides matching TRBD2. Germline-derived CDR1 and CDR2 are WNHNN and SYGVQD (reference sequence). The CDR3 covers 12 residues. The V gene end was trimmed by 8 bases and the J gene end by 8 bases; junction bases not matched to a gene: 6. In DNA form, the CDR3 reads TGCGCCAGCGGGAGGGCCTCCTATGAGCAGTTCTTC. The encoded protein is CASGRASYEQFF.

The chain couples TRBV5-1 to TRBJ1-1; TRBD1 is a possible D gene (5 bases). V was clipped by 6 bases and J by 5 bases, with 17 bases between them. Germline CDR1 and CDR2: SGHRS and YFSETQ. The CDR3 is 14 amino acids. CDR3 in amino acids: CASNLAGGRTEAFF. The CDR3 bases are TGCGCCAGCAATTTGGCCGGGGGGAGGACTGAAGCTTTCTTT. The full variable domain, rest sourced from reference TRBV5-1 and TRBJ1-1, is KAGVTQTPRYLIKTRGQQVTLSCSPISGHRSVSWYQQTPGQGLQFLFEYFSETQRNKGNFPGRFSGRQFSNSRSEMNVSTLELGDSALYLCASNLAGGRTEAFFGQGTRLTVV.

The rearrangement uses TRBV5-4 and TRBJ1-1, with 7 bases fitting TRBD1. The junction had 14 bases not matched to a gene; V was cut back by 6 bases and J by 0 bases. Germline V gene lookup returns CDR1 SGHNT and CDR2 YYREEE (reference sequence). This CDR3 is 17 amino acids long. CDR3 bases: TGTGCCAGCACCTCCCCGACAGGGAACCGAATGAACACTGAAGCTTTCTTT. This codes for CASTSPTGNRMNTEAFF.

This sequence joins TRBV20-1 and TRBJ2-1, with D uncertain. The CDR3 covers 11 residues. Germline CDR1 is DFQATT and CDR2 is SNEGSKA (reference sequence). The germline V and J ends were trimmed by 0 bases and 8 bases, with 5 bases remaining between them. The CDR3, as DNA: TGCAGTGCTAGAGAGAGCGATGAGCAGTTCTTC. Residues: CSARESDEQFF.

This clone was counted once. This chain connects TRBV27 to TRBJ2-2; TRBD1 matches 10 bases. The J segment lost 1 base and the V segment lost 4 bases, leaving 3 bases of the junction unmatched. Germline-derived CDR1 and CDR2 are MNHEY and SMNVEV (reference sequence). This CDR3 contains 16 residues. CDR3 region: CASSSRDRGNTGELFF. The CDR3 nucleotides read TGTGCCAGCAGTTCCCGGGACAGGGGGAACACCGGGGAGCTGTTTTTT.

This clone appeared a single time. The chain has TRBV7-9 and TRBJ1-1; 7 nucleotides agree with TRBD1. Per germline, CDR1 SEHNR and CDR2 FQNEAQ (reference sequence). Germline trimming cut 5 bases from V and 4 bases from J; bases unmatched to any gene: 22. This CDR3 has 19 residues. The CDR3 DNA is TGTGCCAGCAGCCCAGGGGGTGTGGGACAGTTACGCTCGGGCACTGAAGCTTTCTTT. Translated: CASSPGGVGQLRSGTEAFF.

The V and J genes are TRBV15 and TRBJ2-7, with 7 bases fitting TRBD2. J gave up 0 bases and V 1 base, and 12 bases lay outside the gene matches. Germline lookup yields CDR1 LNHNV and CDR2 YYDKDF (reference sequence). The CDR3 extends over 18 amino acids. This CDR3 reads CATSRALNLGGSSYEQYF. The CDR3 DNA is TGTGCCACCAGCAGAGCTCTGAACCTGGGCGGGAGCTCCTACGAGCAGTACTTC. Variable domain in full (rest from reference TRBV15 and TRBJ2-7): DAMVIQNPRYQVTQFGKPVTLSCSQTLNHNVMYWYQQKSSQAPKLLFHYYDKDFNNEADTPDNFQSRRPNTSFCFLDIRSPGLGDTAMYLCATSRALNLGGSSYEQYFGPGTRLTVT.

This clone was found a few times. The V and J genes are TRBV5-1 and TRBJ2-3, with TRBD2 as a possible D gene (6 bases). Per the germline V gene, CDR1 is SGHRS and CDR2 is YFSETQ. The CDR3 runs to 20 residues. V lost 3 bases to trimming and J lost 2 bases, with 28 bases between them. This CDR3 reads CASSYLFWRGRNTSTDTQYF. CDR3 nucleotides: TGCGCCAGCAGCTATCTTTTTTGGAGGGGCCGGAACACCTCCACAGATACGCAGTATTTT.

The chain is built from TRBV20-1 and TRBJ2-3; TRBD2 matches at 12 bases. The CDR3 is 18 residues long. V lost 3 bases to trimming and J lost 8 bases; unmatched junction nucleotides: 18. Germline V gene data show CDR1 as DFQATT and CDR2 as SNEGSKA (reference sequence). The CDR3 sequence: CSASLASGRAVMAGTQYF. For the CDR3, the DNA is TGCAGTGCTAGTTTGGCTAGCGGGAGGGCCGTGATGGCGGGTACGCAGTATTTT.

Written as DNA, the CDR3 is TGTGCCAGCAGTACAGGAGTCCAAGAGACCCAGTACTTC. This sequence encodes CASSTGVQETQYF. This chain uses TRBV6-5 with TRBJ2-5; weak D call: TRBD1 (5 bases). V lost 5 bases, J lost 1 base, and 8 bases lay in between. Germline V CDR1 and CDR2: MNHEY, SVGAGI. The CDR3 spans 13 residues.